This T cell receptor (beta chain) was recovered during a study of blood T cell repertoires in COVID-19 (dated by TCRdb to the early 2020s). About the full investigation: Recovered participants in ImmuneRACE Cohort 3 were defined by two consecutive negative NP/OP PCR tests, clearance by a healthcare professional, or resolution of symptoms. Samples covering the acute and convalescent phases of COVID-19 were provided by collaborators in the United States, Italy and Spain. The material from the prospective study consisted of cDNA or gDNA derived from T cells, B-cell-depleted T cells, or PBMCs. The dataset comprised deeply sampled blood TCRbeta repertoires from subjects exposed to, actively infected with, or recovered from COVID-19. A freely available public database, intended as a resource for researchers studying the immune response to SARS-CoV-2, is where the repertoires were released. Samples came from the ongoing ImmuneRACE study (first 160 participants) plus 1,254 subjects from 6 global collaborators. The sample metadata nearly always contained a de-identified subject ID, COVID-19 status, age in years and sex. Where available, HLA class I and class II types were obtained from metadata supplied by the sample provider rather than from assay-based typing.

As for this clone: Its antigen specificity is not known. There are no base qualities to consult, and no much larger clone falls within one base.

The immunoSEQ Assay, a bias-controlled multiplex PCR, was used to amplify TCRbeta CDR3 regions from genomic DNA. The authors' pipeline ran thus. Within the assay, amplification of reference gene primers was used to estimate how many nucleated cells each sample contained. To quantify the absolute abundance of each unique TCRbeta CDR3 rearrangement, sequence reads were collapsed and filtered. For each sample, productive Simpson clonality was calculated as the square root of Simpson's diversity index across productive rearrangements. This is the immuneACCESS table as TCRdb keeps it, with only in-frame sequences that have V and J called. A part of the clones is gone; compared with another copy, unresolved V genes explain less than half, and the rest is unexplained. Clonal size and the V and J genes are those of that table, whereas D and trimming came from the DNA. The sample records more than 200,000 clones, 80% to 90% of which are singletons. The biggest ten clones account for 7% to 9% of the sample.

Findings and caveats that apply to the study as a whole: How much clinical and demographic metadata was included differed by source and by participant, and the metadata was provided uncurated.

In the prospective study, participants were about 18 to 100 years old, resided in about two dozen geographic areas of the United States, and were enrolled through a virtual design. In the prospective study, participants were assigned to cohorts based on the clinical history participants reported in a screening survey and a study questionnaire. Mobile phlebotomists in the prospective study collected whole blood, serum and a nasopharyngeal or oropharyngeal swab from every participant. Additional blood draws and questionnaires over an approximately 2-month period could optionally be provided by prospective study participants. Prospective study blood samples were shipped either frozen or at room temperature before DNA extraction. The germline ends are 8 bases apart after V is trimmed by 3 bases and J by 5 bases. The cysteine opens and the phenylalanine closes a CDR3 of 13 amino acids. The only DNA kept is the CDR3, 39 bases in frame from the first base. The germline V gene (reference sequence) sets CDR1 to MNHEY and CDR2 to SMNVEV.

Input material: PBMCs or T cells enriched from blood (not recorded which). The chain couples TRBV27 to TRBJ2-1; the D region possibly corresponds to TRBD2 (5 bases align). This TCR derives from a man younger than 45 in a cohort exposed to, infected with or recovered from COVID-19 (not recorded which). The CDR3 region: CASSFPGDNEQFF. The nucleotides read TGTGCCAGCAGTTTCCCCGGGGACAATGAGCAGTTCTTC.